These 19 T cell receptor beta chains were sequenced from one sample in a study of blood T cell repertoires in COVID-19. Method: immunoSEQ multiplex PCR; TCRdb's copy keeps in-frame clones and lacks some. The sample consists of just under 350,000 clones, approximately 89% of them appearing once. The sample consisted of peripheral blood. The source is a woman aged 18-30 years who had recovered from COVID-19.

Only a few counts were recorded for this clone. The J gene is TRBJ2-1, the V gene TRBV5-8, with D possibly being TRBD2 (7 bases). Germline CDR1 is SGHTS and CDR2 is YDEGEE. V was trimmed by 4 bases and J by 8 bases, leaving 22 bases between them. CDR3 length: 16 amino acids. The CDR3 sequence: CASSLPGGRTYDEQFF. The CDR3 bases are TGTGCCAGCAGCCTTCCCGGGGGGCGCACGTATGATGAGCAGTTCTTC. Combining the CDR3 with reference TRBV5-8 and TRBJ2-1 gives the whole variable domain EAGVTQSPTHLIKTRGQQATLRCSPISGHTSVYWYQQALGLGLQFLLWYDEGEERNRGNFPPRFSGRQFPNYSSELNVNALELEDSALYLCASSLPGGRTYDEQFFGPGTRLTVL.

V is TRBV11-3 and J is TRBJ2-3; 12 nucleotides agree with TRBD2. Germline loops: CDR1 SGHNT, CDR2 YENEEA. V lost 4 bases and J lost 5; bases outside the gene matches: 7. There are 16 residues in the CDR3. The CDR3 loop is CASSSTSGRALDTQYF. DNA of the CDR3: TGTGCCAGCAGCTCGACTAGCGGGAGAGCATTAGATACGCAGTATTTT.

This rearrangement joins TRBV29-1 to TRBJ1-1; D possibly corresponds to TRBD1 (5 bases). V lost 2 bases and J lost 4, with 8 bases in between. Germline V CDR1 and CDR2: SQVTM, ANQGSEA. This CDR3 has 12 residues. For the CDR3, the DNA is TGCAGCGTTGAACAGGGCGGCACTGAAGCTTTCTTT. Translated: CSVEQGGTEAFF.

The gene calls are TRBV18 and TRBJ2-5; the match to TRBD2 covers 7 bases. Per germline, CDR1 KGHSH and CDR2 LQKENI. With 6 bases clipped from V and 5 bases from J, the junction kept 12 bases outside the gene matches. This CDR3 is 15 amino acids long. The CDR3 reads CASSRRGEGLETQYF. In nucleotides, the CDR3 is TGTGCCAGCTCCCGTCGGGGGGAAGGATTGGAGACCCAGTACTTC.

V and J are TRBV7-2 and TRBJ1-4, with TRBD1 matching over 7 bases. Germline trimming cut 4 bases from V and 2 bases from J; bases unmatched to any gene: 7. Per the germline V gene, CDR1 is SGHTA and CDR2 is FQGNSA. This CDR3 spans 16 amino acids. The CDR3 reads CASSSQGRRTNEKLFF. As DNA, the CDR3 is TGTGCCAGCAGCTCACAGGGGAGGAGGACTAATGAAAAACTGTTTTTT.

The chain couples TRBV10-2 to TRBJ2-3; 12 bases align to TRBD2. This CDR3 comprises 15 residues. Looked up from germline, CDR1 is WSHSY and CDR2 is SAAADI. J lost 0 bases, V lost 6 bases, and 1 base had no gene match. The CDR3 DNA is TGCGCCAGCAGCGGGACTAGCGGGAGCACAGATACGCAGTATTTT. This sequence encodes CASSGTSGSTDTQYF.

This clone was recorded only once. The chain carries TRBV5-1 and TRBJ2-1; D is uncertain. Trimming shortened V by 0 bases and J by 9 bases, and 16 bases separated the two germline ends. The V gene's germline CDR1 is SGHRS and CDR2 YFSETQ. The CDR3 spans 15 residues. CDR3 in amino acids: CASSLDAGGSAEQFF. The CDR3 DNA sequence: TGCGCCAGCAGCTTGGATGCAGGTGGGTCTGCTGAGCAGTTCTTC.

This clone appeared a single time. J is TRBJ2-7 and V is TRBV5-6; 8 bases line up with TRBD1. V trimming: 3 bases; J trimming: 3 bases; junction bases outside the gene matches: 2. This CDR3 comprises 13 residues. Per the germline V gene, CDR1 is SGHDT and CDR2 is YYEEEE. CDR3 in amino acids: CASSWGQDYEQYV. The CDR3 DNA is TGTGCCAGCAGCTGGGGACAGGACTACGAGCAGTACGTC.

The chain employs TRBV5-4 and TRBJ2-1; a weak D match, TRBD1 (6 bases). The germline gives CDR1 SGHNT, CDR2 YYREEE (reference sequence). There are 15 residues in the CDR3. The ends were cut back, 4 bases at V and 0 bases at J, with 11 bases in the middle. In DNA, the CDR3 is TGTGCCAGCAGCCTAACAGGGAGCTCCTACAATGAGCAGTTCTTC. Translating it yields CASSLTGSSYNEQFF.

This clone has at least ten counts. The V gene is TRBV7-9, the J gene TRBJ1-1; D is undetermined. The CDR3 is made up of 14 amino acids. V was shortened by 2 bases and J by 5 bases, with 12 bases between the two germline ends. CDR1 and CDR2 from the germline V gene are SEHNR and FQNEAQ (reference sequence). In DNA form, the CDR3 reads TGTGCCAGCAGCTTATCCAGCACAGAGACTGAAGCTTTCTTT. Amino acids: CASSLSSTETEAFF.

V usage is TRBV5-1 and J usage is TRBJ2-5; TRBD2 agrees at 8 bases. The CDR3 length is 16 residues. The germline V gene encodes CDR1 SGHRS and CDR2 YFSETQ. Unmatched junction bases numbered 9, after V lost 1 base and J lost 4 bases. CDR3 protein: CASSLFREGLGETQYF. In DNA form, the CDR3 reads TGCGCCAGCAGCTTGTTCCGGGAGGGCCTGGGAGAGACCCAGTACTTC.

This clone has only a few counts. The chain couples TRBV6-5 to TRBJ2-2; 13 positions match TRBD2. V was pared by 6 bases and J by 6 bases, with 4 bases of the junction left unmatched. Germline CDR1 MNHEY, CDR2 SVGAGI. The CDR3 contains 15 residues. CDR3 loop: CASSPGLAGPGELFF. The CDR3 region has the DNA TGTGCCAGCAGCCCGGGACTAGCGGGACCCGGGGAGCTGTTTTTT.

The chain is built from TRBV18 and TRBJ1-2; D perhaps matches TRBD1 (5 bases). The CDR3 sequence is 13 residues long. With 8 bases removed from V and 5 bases from J, the gap between germline ends came to 15 bases. The germline CDR1 and CDR2 sequences are KGHSH and LQKENI. Written as DNA, the CDR3 is TGTGCCAGCACGCCTCAGGGTCTGTATGGCTACACCTTC. This codes for CASTPQGLYGYTF. The variable domain in full, completed from reference TRBV18 and TRBJ1-2, reads NAGVMQNPRHLVRRRGQEARLRCSPMKGHSHVYWYRQLPEEGLKFMVYLQKENIIDESGMPKERFSAEFPKEGPSILRIQQVVRGDSAAYFCASTPQGLYGYTFGSGTRLTVV.

This chain links TRBV30 with TRBJ1-2, with 9 positions matching TRBD1. This CDR3 spans 13 amino acids. Looked up from germline, CDR1 is GTSNPN and CDR2 is SVGIG (reference sequence). Trimming at V came to 4 bases and at J to 6 bases, leaving 6 bases not matched to a gene. The CDR3: CAWTRQGVHGYTF. The CDR3 DNA is TGTGCCTGGACCAGACAGGGGGTGCATGGCTACACCTTC.

CDR3 bases: TGTGCCAGCAGCGTAGCAGGCGGACTAGCGGGAGGGCCGATGGGCAATGAGCAGTTCTTC. It specifies CASSVAGGLAGGPMGNEQFF. The chain uses TRBV9 and TRBJ2-1; 15 nucleotides match TRBD2. The J segment lost 6 bases and the V segment lost 0 bases, leaving 13 bases of the junction unmatched. The CDR3 length is 20 residues. The germline gives CDR1 SGDLS, CDR2 YYNGEE.

This chain connects TRBV6-5 to TRBJ1-2; no definite D call. This CDR3 is built from 15 residues. V lost 6 bases and J lost 3, with 17 bases in between. Germline V gene data show CDR1 as MNHEY and CDR2 as SVGAGI. The CDR3 bases are TGTGCCAGCAGCCAGACCGGAGCCTTCGACTATGGCTACACCTTC. Translation: CASSQTGAFDYGYTF.

The chain employs TRBV5-4 and TRBJ2-1; the D gene is possibly TRBD1 (6 bases). Trimming removed 0 bases at V and 4 bases at J, with 14 bases between. The CDR3 contains 16 residues. Germline values: CDR1 SGHNT, CDR2 YYREEE (reference sequence). In DNA, the CDR3 is TGTGCCAGCAGCTTGGGGGGCAGGGGCCCATACAATGAGCAGTTCTTC. It codes for CASSLGGRGPYNEQFF.

The CDR3 loop is CASSPSEGSSEQFF. CDR3 sequence (DNA): TGCGCCAGCAGCCCCTCGGAGGGCTCTAGTGAGCAGTTCTTC. The chain uses TRBV5-1 and TRBJ2-1, with a weak D call TRBD2 (6 bases). This CDR3 spans 14 amino acids. Trimming removed 4 bases at V and 9 bases at J, with 17 bases between. Germline CDR1 is SGHRS and CDR2 is YFSETQ.

CDR3 DNA: TGTGCCAGTAGCGTGTGGGACACCGTTAATGAAAAACTGTTTTTT. Translating gives CASSVWDTVNEKLFF. The genes are TRBV19 and TRBJ1-4, with D tentatively TRBD1 (6 bases). This CDR3 comprises 15 residues. Germline CDR1 reads LNHDA; CDR2 reads SQIVND (reference sequence). V was trimmed by 6 bases and J by 4 bases, leaving 15 bases between them. The full variable domain, completed using reference TRBV19 and TRBJ1-4, is DGGITQSPKYLFRKEGQNVTLSCEQNLNHDAMYWYRQDPGQGLRLIYYSQIVNDFQKGDIAEGYSVSREKKESFPLTVTSAQKNPTAFYLCASSVWDTVNEKLFFGSGTQLSVL.